This T cell receptor beta chain was captured by sequencing in a study of radiotherapy plus CTLA-4 blockade in lung cancer. At the level of the study: Objective responses occurred in 15% to 20% of patients; around 30% had disease control. Whole-study findings and limits: It was early blood T cell clone dynamics, with interferon-beta, that reportedly best predicted response.

Concerning this clone: Antigen specificity is unknown.

Repertoires were generated with immunoSEQ multiplex PCR, while TCRdb's copy carries only in-frame clones and drops some. The sample carries tens of thousands of clones, 70% to 85% recorded once. The clonotype was recovered from a human donor with non-small cell lung cancer who had a complete response to radiotherapy plus ipilimumab. The source material was peripheral blood, sampled from a patient treated with radiotherapy plus ipilimumab.

CDR3 DNA: TGTGCCAGCAGTGAGAGGGAGACCCAGTACTTC. Encoded protein: CASSERETQYF. V is TRBV2 and J is TRBJ2-5; unclear D gene. The germline CDR1 and CDR2 sequences are SNHLY and FYNNEI. The CDR3 length is 11 residues. V was trimmed by 3 bases and J by 5 bases, leaving 4 bases between them.